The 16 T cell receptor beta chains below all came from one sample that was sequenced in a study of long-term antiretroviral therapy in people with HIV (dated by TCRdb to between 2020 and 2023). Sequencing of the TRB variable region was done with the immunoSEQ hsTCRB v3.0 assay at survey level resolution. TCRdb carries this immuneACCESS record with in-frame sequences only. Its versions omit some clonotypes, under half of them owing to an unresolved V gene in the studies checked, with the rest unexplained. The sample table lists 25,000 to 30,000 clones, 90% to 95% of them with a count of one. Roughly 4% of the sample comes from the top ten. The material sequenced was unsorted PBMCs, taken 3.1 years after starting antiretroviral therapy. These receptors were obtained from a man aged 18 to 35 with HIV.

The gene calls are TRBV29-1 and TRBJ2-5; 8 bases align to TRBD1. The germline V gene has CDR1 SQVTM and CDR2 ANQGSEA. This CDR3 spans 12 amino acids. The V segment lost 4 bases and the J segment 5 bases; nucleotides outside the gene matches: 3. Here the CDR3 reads CSVARGQETQYF. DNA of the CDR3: TGCAGCGTTGCCAGGGGGCAGGAGACCCAGTACTTC.

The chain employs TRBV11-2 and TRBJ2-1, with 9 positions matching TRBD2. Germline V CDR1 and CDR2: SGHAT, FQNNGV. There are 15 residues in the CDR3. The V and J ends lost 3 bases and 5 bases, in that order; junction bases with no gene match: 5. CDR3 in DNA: TGTGCCAGCAGCTTCGAGCGGGGGGACCACAATGAGCAGTTCTTC. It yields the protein CASSFERGDHNEQFF.

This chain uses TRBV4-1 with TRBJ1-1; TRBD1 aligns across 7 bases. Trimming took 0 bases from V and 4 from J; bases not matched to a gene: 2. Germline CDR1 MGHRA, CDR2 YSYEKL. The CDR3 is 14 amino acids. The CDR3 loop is CASSQEGTATEAFF. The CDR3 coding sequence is TGCGCCAGCAGCCAAGAGGGGACAGCCACTGAAGCTTTCTTT.

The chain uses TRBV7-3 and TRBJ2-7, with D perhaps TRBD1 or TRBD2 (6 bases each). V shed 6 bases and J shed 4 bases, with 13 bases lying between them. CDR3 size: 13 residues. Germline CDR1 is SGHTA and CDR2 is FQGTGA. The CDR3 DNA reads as TGTGCCAGCAGGTCCGGGGGCCAATACGAGCAGTACTTC. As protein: CASRSGGQYEQYF.

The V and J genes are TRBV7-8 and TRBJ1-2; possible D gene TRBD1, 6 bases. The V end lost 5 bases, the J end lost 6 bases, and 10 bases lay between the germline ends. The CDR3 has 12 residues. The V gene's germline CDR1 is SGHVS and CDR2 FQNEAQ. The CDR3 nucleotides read TGTGCCAGCAGCATGCAGGGGCATGGCTACACCTTC. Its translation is CASSMQGHGYTF.

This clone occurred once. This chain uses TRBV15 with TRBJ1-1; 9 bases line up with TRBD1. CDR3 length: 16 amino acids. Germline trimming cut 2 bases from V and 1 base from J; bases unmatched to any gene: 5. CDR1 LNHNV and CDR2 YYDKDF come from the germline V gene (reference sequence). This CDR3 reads CATSRPGQGQNTEAFF. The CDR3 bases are TGTGCCACCAGCAGACCAGGACAGGGGCAGAACACTGAAGCTTTCTTT.

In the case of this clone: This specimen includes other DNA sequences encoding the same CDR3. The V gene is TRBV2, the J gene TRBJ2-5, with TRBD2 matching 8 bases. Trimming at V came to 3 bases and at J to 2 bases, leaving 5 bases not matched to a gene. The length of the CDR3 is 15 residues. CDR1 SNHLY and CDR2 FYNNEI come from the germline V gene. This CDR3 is CASSDGGGGQETQYF. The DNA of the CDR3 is TGTGCCAGCAGTGACGGGGGGGGAGGTCAAGAGACCCAGTACTTC.

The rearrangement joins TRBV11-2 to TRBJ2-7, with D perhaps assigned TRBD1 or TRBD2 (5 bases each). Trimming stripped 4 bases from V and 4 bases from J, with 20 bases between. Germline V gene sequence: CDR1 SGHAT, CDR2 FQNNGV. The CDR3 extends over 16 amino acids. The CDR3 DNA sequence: TGTGCCAGCAGCTACCCTTGGGGCCCGGGGAAATACGAGCAGTACTTC. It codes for CASSYPWGPGKYEQYF.

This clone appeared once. CDR3 residues: CASTDRGLYGYTF. Written as DNA, the CDR3 is TGCGCCAGCACGGACAGGGGGCTATATGGCTACACCTTC. This rearrangement joins TRBV10-2 to TRBJ1-2, with TRBD1 identical over 11 bases. Per germline, CDR1 WSHSY and CDR2 SAAADI. The length of the CDR3 is 13 residues. Trimming cost V 7 bases and J 5 bases; bases outside gene matches: 3.

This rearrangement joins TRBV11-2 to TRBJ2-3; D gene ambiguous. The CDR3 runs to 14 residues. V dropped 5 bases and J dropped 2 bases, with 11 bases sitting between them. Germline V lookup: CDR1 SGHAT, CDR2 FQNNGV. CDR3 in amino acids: CASSASLNTDTQYF. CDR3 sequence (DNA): TGTGCCAGCAGCGCTTCATTAAACACAGATACGCAGTATTTT.

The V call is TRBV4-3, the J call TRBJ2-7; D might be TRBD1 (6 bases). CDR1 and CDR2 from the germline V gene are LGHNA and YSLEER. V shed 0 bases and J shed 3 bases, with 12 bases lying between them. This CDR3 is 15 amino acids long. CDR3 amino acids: CASSQDTGLNYEQYF. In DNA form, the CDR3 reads TGCGCCAGCAGCCAAGATACAGGGTTGAACTACGAGCAGTACTTC.

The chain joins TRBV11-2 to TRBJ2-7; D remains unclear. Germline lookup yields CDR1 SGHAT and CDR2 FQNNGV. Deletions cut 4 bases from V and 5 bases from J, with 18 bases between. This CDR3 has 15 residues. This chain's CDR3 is CASSSTPGEFHEQYF. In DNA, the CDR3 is TGTGCCAGCAGCTCAACGCCCGGCGAATTTCACGAGCAGTACTTC.

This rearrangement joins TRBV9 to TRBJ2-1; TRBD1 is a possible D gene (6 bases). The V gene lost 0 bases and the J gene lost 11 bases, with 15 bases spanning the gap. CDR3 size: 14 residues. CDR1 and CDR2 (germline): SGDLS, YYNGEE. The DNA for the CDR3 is TGTGCCAGCAGCGTAGGAGGGGGAGTCGGGAAGCAGTTCTTC. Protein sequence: CASSVGGGVGKQFF.

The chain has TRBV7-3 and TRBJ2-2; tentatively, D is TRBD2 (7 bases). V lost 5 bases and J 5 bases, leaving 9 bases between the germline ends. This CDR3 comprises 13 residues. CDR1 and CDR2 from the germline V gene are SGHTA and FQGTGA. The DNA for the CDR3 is TGTGCCAGCAGCAGGGGGGGGACCGGGGAGCTGTTTTTT. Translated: CASSRGGTGELFF.

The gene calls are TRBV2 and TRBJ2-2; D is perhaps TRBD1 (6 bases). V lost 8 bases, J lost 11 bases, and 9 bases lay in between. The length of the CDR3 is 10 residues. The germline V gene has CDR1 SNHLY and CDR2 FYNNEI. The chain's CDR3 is CASWGLELFF. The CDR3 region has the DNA TGTGCCAGCTGGGGGCTCGAGCTGTTTTTT.

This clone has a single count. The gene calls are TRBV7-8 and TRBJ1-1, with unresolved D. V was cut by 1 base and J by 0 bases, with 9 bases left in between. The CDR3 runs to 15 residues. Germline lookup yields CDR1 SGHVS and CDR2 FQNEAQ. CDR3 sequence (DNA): TGTGCCAGCAGCTTAGTTCTGGTTGTGAACACTGAAGCTTTCTTT. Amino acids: CASSLVLVVNTEAFF.